This TCR beta chain originates from a study of shared clonotypes between healthy human individuals. The assay was immunoSEQ multiplex PCR, and TCRdb's table has in-frame clones only and misses some. The sample has more than 1.2 million clones, approximately 98.5% seen once. The receptor was derived from a man younger than 40 in good health. Sample: naive CD4+ T cells sorted from blood. Subset meaning: CD45RA+ positively selected.

The CDR3 protein is CASSVKPRDAEAGANVLTF. Written as DNA, the CDR3 is TGTGCCAGCAGCGTAAAACCCCGGGACGCCGAGGCTGGGGCCAACGTCCTGACTTTC. The chain combines TRBV9 with TRBJ2-6; the D call may be TRBD1 or TRBD2 (5 bases each). Germline V CDR1 and CDR2: SGDLS, YYNGEE. V was cut by 1 base and J by 2 bases, with 19 bases left in between. The CDR3 length is 19 residues.